This T cell receptor beta chain was sequenced in a study of T cells in Graves' hyperthyroidism and ophthalmopathy. Study-level points and caveats: Using 13 V-J features, a model discriminated ophthalmopathy from stable hyperthyroidism. Blood held most thyroid clonotypes expanded above 0.001 frequency.

Unmatched junction bases numbered 6, after V lost 1 base and J lost 7 bases. Germline assignment: CDR1 MNHNS and CDR2 SASEGT. The CDR3 is 14 amino acids. Amplified TCR beta CDR3 regions derived from RNA transcripts. RT-PCR in the first round (using the HTBI primer set) targeted the TCR CDR3. TCRdb itself ran the multiplex PCR reads through MiXCR, one entry per CDR3 protein. The sample shows 600,000 or so distinct CDR3 sequences, around 15% of them seen only once. This clonotype was detected ten times or more. What it binds is unknown. J is TRBJ2-5 and V is TRBV6-1, with TRBD2 matching over 7 bases. The clonotype was recovered from a woman between 45 and 60 years old with Graves' ophthalmopathy. Sample: blood. CDR3 nucleotide sequence: TGTGCCAGCAGTGAAGTCGGGGGGATGGGGACCCAGTACTTC. It is translated as CASSEVGGMGTQYF.